Listed here are 26 T cell receptor beta chains from one sample, sequenced in a study of blood T cell repertoires in COVID-19. Data came from immunoSEQ multiplex PCR; TCRdb stores just in-frame clones and leaves some out. The data show approximately 25,000 clones, roughly four fifths seen once. Sequencing used peripheral blood. All receptors come from a woman in her 70s with COVID-19, enrolled during active disease.

The V and J genes are TRBV13 and TRBJ1-1; 7 bases agree with TRBD1. The length of the CDR3 is 13 residues. J lost 11 bases, V lost 6 bases, and 12 bases had no gene match. Germline V gene data show CDR1 as PRHDT and CDR2 as FYEKMQ (reference sequence). This CDR3 is CASRTYQGVGAFF. CDR3 in DNA: TGTGCCAGCAGGACATACCAGGGGGTTGGGGCTTTCTTT. The full variable domain, with the rest looked up from reference TRBV13 and TRBJ1-1, is AAGVIQSPRHLIKEKRETATLKCYPIPRHDTVYWYQQGPGQDPQFLISFYEKMQSDKGSIPDRFSAQQFSDYHSELNMSSLELGDSALYFCASRTYQGVGAFFGQGTRLTVV.

This chain uses TRBV6-5 with TRBJ2-2, with D perhaps TRBD2 (6 bases). V lost 6 bases and J lost 0, with 11 bases in between. The germline gives CDR1 MNHEY, CDR2 SVGAGI. CDR3 length: 15 residues. The CDR3 nucleotides read TGTGCCAGCAGAGGGACTTACTCGAACACCGGGGAGCTGTTTTTT. This encodes CASRGTYSNTGELFF.

V usage is TRBV3-1 (or the pseudogene TRBV3-2) and J usage is TRBJ2-7; 11 nucleotides line up with TRBD1. Germline-derived CDR1 and CDR2 are LGHDT and YNNKEL (reference sequence). Trimming removed 4 bases from V and 4 bases from J; junction bases left unmatched: 3. This CDR3 has 14 residues. CDR3 DNA sequence: TGTGCCAGCAGCCCGGGGACAGGGGGGTACGAGCAGTACTTC. Its translation: CASSPGTGGYEQYF.

V gene TRBV7-6 combines with J gene TRBJ2-6; 10 bases are a match to TRBD1. The CDR3 is made up of 17 amino acids. J lost 0 bases, V lost 4 bases, and 3 bases had no gene match. Germline V gives CDR1 SGHVS, CDR2 FNYEAQ. The CDR3 nucleotides read TGTGCCAGCAGCTGGGGACAGGGGATCTCTGGGGCCAACGTCCTGACTTTC. It specifies CASSWGQGISGANVLTF.

The CDR3 loop reads CASSLAARPDNEQFF. Here the CDR3 DNA reads TGTGCCAGCAGCTTAGCGGCTAGACCGGACAATGAGCAGTTCTTC. This chain connects TRBV7-8 to TRBJ2-1, with no clear D. Trimming shortened V by 0 bases and J by 5 bases, and 11 bases separated the two germline ends. Germline loops: CDR1 SGHVS, CDR2 FQNEAQ. The CDR3 is 15 amino acids. The full variable domain, rest sourced from reference TRBV7-8 and TRBJ2-1, is GAGVSQSPRYKVAKRGQDVALRCDPISGHVSLFWYQQALGQGPEFLTYFQNEAQLDKSGLPSDRFFAERPEGSVSTLKIQRTQQEDSAVYLCASSLAARPDNEQFFGPGTRLTVL.

The CDR3 reads CASNSGTGGNTIYF. CDR3 DNA: TGTGCCAGCAATTCCGGGACAGGGGGAAACACCATATATTTT. This chain joins TRBV6-5 and TRBJ1-3, with 9 bases aligning to TRBD1. Germline CDR1 MNHEY, CDR2 SVGAGI. J was trimmed by 4 bases and V by 7 bases; bases with no gene match: 5. The CDR3 sequence is 14 residues long.

The rearrangement uses TRBV27 and TRBJ1-2; 9 bases are shared with TRBD1. Germline CDR1 is MNHEY and CDR2 is SMNVEV (reference sequence). This CDR3 has 14 residues. After removal of 4 bases from V and 5 bases from J, the junction contained 5 bases not matched to a gene. For the CDR3, the DNA is TGTGCCAGCAGTTCAGGACAGGGGAGGTATGGCTACACCTTC. Its translation: CASSSGQGRYGYTF.

The chain uses TRBV2 and TRBJ1-6, with D possibly TRBD1 on 5 matching bases. With 3 bases removed from V and 6 bases from J, the gap between germline ends came to 12 bases. Germline V gene sequence: CDR1 SNHLY, CDR2 FYNNEI. This CDR3 has 15 residues. The CDR3 DNA is TGTGCCAGCAGTGATTTTGGGCAGGGTAATTCACCCCTCCACTTT. Its protein is CASSDFGQGNSPLHF.

The chain is built from TRBV7-2 and TRBJ2-5; possibly TRBD1 for D (5 bases). Germline CDR1 SGHTA, CDR2 FQGNSA. The CDR3 is 15 residues long. V gave up 1 base and J gave up 5 bases, with 14 bases separating them. CDR3 loop: CASSLERRVGETQYF. The DNA of the CDR3 is TGTGCCAGCAGCTTAGAGCGCAGGGTGGGGGAGACCCAGTACTTC.

This chain joins TRBV5-6 and TRBJ2-5; tentative D call: TRBD2 (5 bases). CDR1 and CDR2 (germline): SGHDT, YYEEEE. This CDR3 has 14 residues. With 1 base removed from V and 2 bases from J, the gap between germline ends came to 9 bases. CDR3 loop: CASSLRTPQETQYF. CDR3 sequence (DNA): TGTGCCAGCAGCTTGCGGACTCCTCAAGAGACCCAGTACTTC.

The chain uses TRBV5-1 and TRBJ1-2, with D maybe TRBD1 (5 bases). The CDR3 covers 15 residues. Germline CDR1 and CDR2: SGHRS and YFSETQ. Trimming left V 2 bases short and J 1 base short, with 12 bases between. CDR3 in amino acids: CASSLDSWSNYGYTF. In DNA, the CDR3 is TGCGCCAGCAGCTTAGACAGCTGGAGTAACTATGGCTACACCTTC.

The chain uses TRBV11-2 and TRBJ1-2; D might be TRBD1 (6 bases). This CDR3 is 19 amino acids long. V was pared by 4 bases and J by 0 bases, with 24 bases between. The germline CDR1 and CDR2 sequences are SGHAT and FQNNGV. CDR3 sequence (DNA): TGTGCCAGCAGCTCGTTGACTCGCAGGGGCGCCGCAGCTAACTATGGCTACACCTTC. Translation gives CASSSLTRRGAAANYGYTF.

The chain carries TRBV2 and TRBJ2-5; TRBD2 matches 13 bases. V trimming: 6 bases; J trimming: 5 bases; junction bases outside the gene matches: 3. Germline CDR1 and CDR2: SNHLY and FYNNEI. The CDR3 has 14 amino acids. CDR3 in DNA: TGTGCCAGCAGAGGGGGACTAGCGGGGGAGACCCAGTACTTC. It encodes CASRGGLAGETQYF. Using reference TRBV2 and TRBJ2-5 for the parts outside the CDR3, the full variable domain is EPEVTQTPSHQVTQMGQEVILRCVPISNHLYFYWYRQILGQKVEFLVSFYNNEISEKSEIFDDQFSVERPDGSNFTLKIRSTKLEDSAMYFCASRGGLAGETQYFGPGTRLLVL.

The chain's CDR3 is CASGEPGLAGAWDTQYF. Written as DNA, the CDR3 is TGTGCTAGTGGTGAACCGGGACTAGCGGGGGCCTGGGATACGCAGTATTTT. V gene TRBV12-5 combines with J gene TRBJ2-3; 14 bases are shared with TRBD2. Germline trimming cut 5 bases from V and 6 bases from J; bases unmatched to any gene: 10. The germline V gene has CDR1 LGHNT and CDR2 FRNRAP. The CDR3 runs to 17 residues.

The rearrangement links TRBV3-1 (or the pseudogene TRBV3-2) to TRBJ1-3; a weak D match, TRBD1 (5 bases). Deletions cut 3 bases from V and 1 base from J, with 7 bases between. Germline V gives CDR1 LGHDT, CDR2 YNNKEL (reference sequence). The CDR3 has 14 residues. The CDR3 region is CASSHRESGNTIYF. The CDR3 DNA follows: TGTGCCAGCAGCCACAGGGAATCTGGAAACACCATATATTTT.

V usage is TRBV27 and J usage is TRBJ1-2; no firm D call. Germline V lookup: CDR1 MNHEY, CDR2 SMNVEV (reference sequence). The CDR3 runs to 14 residues. Deletions cut 6 bases from V and 2 bases from J, with 13 bases between. This CDR3 reads CASRLSGGNYGYTF. The CDR3 DNA reads TGTGCCAGCAGGCTATCGGGTGGAAACTATGGCTACACCTTC.

V gene TRBV27 combines with J gene TRBJ1-5, with 8 positions matching TRBD1. V lost 5 bases, J lost 2 bases, and 17 bases stayed unmatched. The CDR3 runs 19 residues. CDR1 is MNHEY, CDR2 SMNVEV, per germline (reference sequence). This chain's CDR3 is CASSPRTGFGNRGNQPQHF. The CDR3 nucleotides read TGTGCCAGCAGTCCCCGGACAGGGTTCGGGAATCGCGGCAATCAGCCCCAGCATTTT.

The chain combines TRBV5-4 with TRBJ2-3, with D maybe TRBD1 (5 bases). Germline V CDR1 and CDR2: SGHNT, YYREEE (reference sequence). The V end was cut by 3 bases, the J end by 2 bases, with 10 bases between. CDR3 length: 14 residues. The CDR3 nucleotides are TGTGCCAGCAGCTCGATACAGGCCACAGATACGCAGTATTTT. As protein: CASSSIQATDTQYF.

J is TRBJ1-1 and V is TRBV11-2; no reliable D call. Germline CDR1 is SGHAT and CDR2 is FQNNGV. V was cut by 3 bases and J by 1 base, with 6 bases left in between. This CDR3 is built from 13 residues. The CDR3 protein is CASSFQANTEAFF. CDR3 DNA: TGTGCCAGCAGCTTCCAGGCGAACACTGAAGCTTTCTTT. Combining the CDR3 with reference TRBV11-2 and TRBJ1-1 gives the whole variable domain EAGVAQSPRYKIIEKRQSVAFWCNPISGHATLYWYQQILGQGPKLLIQFQNNGVVDDSQLPKDRFSAERLKGVDSTLKIQPAKLEDSAVYLCASSFQANTEAFFGQGTRLTVV.

The chain carries TRBV2 and TRBJ2-1, with D perhaps TRBD2 (5 bases). The CDR3 extends over 15 amino acids. Trimming stripped 6 bases from V and 0 bases from J, with 12 bases between. The germline V gene has CDR1 SNHLY and CDR2 FYNNEI. The CDR3 region has the DNA TGTGCCAGCAGCCCCAGCGGAAGCTCCTACAATGAGCAGTTCTTC. It yields the protein CASSPSGSSYNEQFF.

The chain carries TRBV6-5 and TRBJ1-1; D is unclear. This CDR3 is built from 13 residues. Per the germline V gene, CDR1 is MNHEY and CDR2 is SVGAGI. Trimming removed 1 base at V and 9 bases at J, with 12 bases between. This CDR3 reads CASSYLTEGKAFF. The CDR3 DNA sequence: TGTGCCAGCAGTTACTTAACTGAGGGAAAAGCTTTCTTT.

The rearrangement links TRBV15 to TRBJ1-5; no firm D call. CDR3 length: 13 amino acids. With 0 bases removed from V and 6 bases from J, the gap between germline ends came to 6 bases. Germline CDR1 and CDR2: LNHNV and YYDKDF (reference sequence). CDR3 sequence (DNA): TGTGCCACCAGCAGAGATCTAGGTCAGCCCCAGCATTTT. It specifies CATSRDLGQPQHF.

The V and J genes are TRBV13 and TRBJ1-3; TRBD1 aligns across 10 bases. From germline, CDR1 is PRHDT and CDR2 FYEKMQ (reference sequence). After removal of 2 bases from V and 5 bases from J, the junction contained 3 bases not matched to a gene. This CDR3 comprises 15 residues. The CDR3 DNA reads TGTGCCAGCAGCTTACGGACAGGGGGGAGAAACACCATATATTTT. Protein: CASSLRTGGRNTIYF.

This clone was seen just once. The V gene is TRBV2, the J gene TRBJ1-3; D is perhaps TRBD1 (5 bases). The germline V gene has CDR1 SNHLY and CDR2 FYNNEI. V lost 8 bases and J lost 0, with 11 bases in between. This CDR3 spans 14 amino acids. The CDR3 DNA reads TGTGCCAGCGCTCTAGGGGTCTCTGGAAACACCATATATTTT. Translating it yields CASALGVSGNTIYF.

V gene TRBV10-3 combines with J gene TRBJ1-2, with D possibly matching TRBD1 (5 bases). With 5 bases removed from V and 3 bases from J, the gap between germline ends came to 10 bases. The CDR3 sequence is 13 residues long. Looked up from germline, CDR1 is ENHRY and CDR2 is SYGVKD. This chain's CDR3 is CAISQGEDYGYTF. The DNA of the CDR3 is TGTGCCATCAGTCAGGGTGAGGACTATGGCTACACCTTC.

The V and J genes are TRBV4-1 and TRBJ2-7; D may be TRBD1 (7 bases). Germline V gene sequence: CDR1 MGHRA, CDR2 YSYEKL. This CDR3 region has 15 residues. Deletions cut 0 bases from V and 5 bases from J, with 14 bases between. The CDR3 here is CASSQDYRGGHEQYF. CDR3 nucleotides: TGCGCCAGCAGCCAAGATTACAGGGGAGGACACGAGCAGTACTTC.